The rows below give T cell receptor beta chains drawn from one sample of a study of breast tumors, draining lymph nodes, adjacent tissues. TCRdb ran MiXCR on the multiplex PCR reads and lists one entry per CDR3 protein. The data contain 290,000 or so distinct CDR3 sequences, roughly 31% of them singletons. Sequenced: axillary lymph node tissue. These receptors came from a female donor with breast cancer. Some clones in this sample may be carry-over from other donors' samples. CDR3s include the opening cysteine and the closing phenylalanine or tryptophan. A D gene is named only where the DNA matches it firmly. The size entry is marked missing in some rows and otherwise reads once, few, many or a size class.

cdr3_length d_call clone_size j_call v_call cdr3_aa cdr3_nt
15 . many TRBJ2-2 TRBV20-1 CSAEDGSHNTGELFF TGCAGTGCCGAGGATGGTAGCCACAACACCGGGGAGCTGTTTTTT
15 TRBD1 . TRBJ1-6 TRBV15 CATSRGQGGNSPLHF TGTGCCACCAGCAGAGGACAGGGCGGTAATTCACCCCTCCACTTT
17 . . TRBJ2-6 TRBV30 CAWSVQVSSPGANVLTF TGTGCCTGGAGTGTACAAGTCAGCTCCCCTGGGGCCAACGTCCTGACTTTC
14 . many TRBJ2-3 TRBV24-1 CATSQGAPTDTQYF TGTGCCACCAGTCAAGGGGCTCCCACAGATACGCAGTATTTT
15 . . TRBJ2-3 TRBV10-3 CAISERASGTDTQYF TGTGCCATCAGTGAAAGGGCTAGCGGCACAGATACGCAGTATTTT
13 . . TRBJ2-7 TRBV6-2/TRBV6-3 CASSYSQPYEQYF TGTGCCAGCAGTTACTCGCAGCCTTACGAGCAGTACTTC
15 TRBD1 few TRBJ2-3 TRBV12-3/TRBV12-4 CASSLDRGPTDTQYF TGTGCCAGCAGCCTTGACAGGGGGCCCACAGATACGCAGTATTTT
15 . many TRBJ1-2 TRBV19 CASSIRRRGSGGYTF TGTGCCAGTAGTATAAGGAGGAGGGGATCAGGTGGCTACACCTTC
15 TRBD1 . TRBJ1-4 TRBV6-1 CASSENRDRGLKLFF TGTGCCAGCAGTGAAAACCGGGACAGGGGGCTAAAACTGTTTTTT
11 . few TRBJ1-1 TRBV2 CAITVMLEAFF TGTGCCATCACGGTCATGTTGGAAGCTTTCTTT
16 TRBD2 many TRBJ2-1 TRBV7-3 CASSYTQGQREEEQFF TGTGCCAGCAGCTACACCCAGGGCCAGCGGGAGGAGGAGCAGTTCTTC
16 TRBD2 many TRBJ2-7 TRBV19 CASKSAVAGAPTEQYF TGTGCCAGTAAGTCCGCTGTAGCGGGGGCCCCCACCGAGCAGTACTTC
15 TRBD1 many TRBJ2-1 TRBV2 CASSYSRGSYNEQFF TGTGCCAGCAGTTACTCCAGGGGGTCCTACAATGAGCAGTTCTTC
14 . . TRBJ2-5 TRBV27 CASSLGTLGETQYF TGTGCCAGCAGTTTAGGGACTCTGGGGGAGACCCAGTACTTC
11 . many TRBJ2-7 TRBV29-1 CSVGGDYEQYF TGCAGCGTCGGGGGAGACTACGAGCAGTACTTC
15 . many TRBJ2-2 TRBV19 CASSIGGTNTGELFF TGTGCCAGTAGTATTGGGGGGACGAACACCGGGGAGCTGTTTTTT